This is a list of T cell receptor beta chains from one sample in a study of shared clonotypes between healthy human individuals. Some clones are missing from TCRdb's copy, which holds only in-frame ones; the method was immunoSEQ multiplex PCR. The data contain fewer than 700,000 clones, roughly 96% of them singletons. Sequencing was done on a sample of naive CD8+ T cells sorted from blood. The source of these receptors is a woman aged 25-40 years in good health. Each CDR3 is given with its conserved first and last residue. D genes are given only for firm matches. Only some rows state a clone size, as once, few, many or a class for expanded clones.

>TRBJ1-2|-|TRBV7-8|-
CASSFGLANYGYTF
TGTGCCAGCAGCTTCGGGTTAGCTAACTATGGCTACACCTTC
>TRBJ2-7|-|TRBV7-8|-
CASAGTDRNQYF
TGTGCCAGTGCCGGGACGGACCGAAATCAGTACTTC
>TRBJ2-5|TRBD2|TRBV14|-
CASSQEGHPGTIQETQYF
TGTGCCAGCAGCCAAGAAGGGCACCCCGGGACTATTCAAGAGACCCAGTACTTC
>TRBJ1-2|-|TRBV19|-
CASSPTEGANYGYTF
TGTGCCAGTAGTCCAACGGAGGGGGCTAACTATGGCTACACCTTC
>TRBJ1-5|-|TRBV19|-
CASSPAASNQPQHF
TGTGCCAGTAGTCCAGCCGCTAGCAATCAGCCCCAGCATTTT
>TRBJ2-3|-|TRBV7-9|-
CASSRTGTDTQYF
TGTGCCAGCAGCCGAACAGGGACAGATACGCAGTATTTT
>TRBJ2-7|-|TRBV6-6|-
CASSNSDGTYEQYF
TGTGCCAGCAGCAACTCGGACGGCACCTACGAGCAGTACTTC
>TRBJ1-5|-|TRBV19|-
CASFPGAKSNQPQHF
TGTGCCAGTTTCCCCGGGGCCAAAAGCAATCAGCCCCAGCATTTT
>TRBJ2-7|TRBD2|TRBV27|-
CASRVPREGSYEQYF
TGTGCCAGCAGAGTTCCGCGGGAGGGCTCCTACGAGCAGTACTTC
>TRBJ1-6|TRBD1|TRBV5-4|-
CASSSHTGGFNSPLHF
TGTGCCAGCAGCTCGCACACAGGGGGCTTTAATTCACCCCTCCACTTT
>TRBJ2-7|-|TRBV7-2|once
CASKPPGARWEQYF
TGTGCCAGCAAACCGCCAGGGGCTAGATGGGAGCAGTACTTC
>TRBJ2-7|TRBD2|TRBV7-9|once
CASTFGGDLGEQYF
TGTGCCAGCACCTTCGGGGGGGACTTGGGTGAGCAGTACTTC
>TRBJ2-7|-|TRBV6-1|-
CASSEFSLPSYEQYF
TGTGCCAGCAGTGAATTCTCCCTCCCTTCCTACGAGCAGTACTTC
>TRBJ1-3|TRBD1|TRBV7-2|-
CASSLGRGRKENTIYF
TGTGCCAGCAGCTTAGGCAGGGGGCGGAAGGAAAACACCATATATTTT
>TRBJ2-7|-|TRBV10-2|-
CASSEMGIWGEQYF
TGCGCCAGCAGTGAGATGGGGATTTGGGGGGAGCAGTACTTC
>TRBJ2-1|-|TRBV27|-
CASGQDLASYNEQFF
TGTGCCAGCGGTCAGGACCTCGCTTCGTACAATGAGCAGTTCTTC
>TRBJ2-1|TRBD1|TRBV19|-
CASTDRGDEQFF
TGTGCCAGTACTGACAGGGGAGATGAGCAGTTCTTC
>TRBJ2-3|TRBD1|TRBV6-5|-
CASRSGTGTDTQYF
TGTGCCAGCAGATCCGGGACAGGGACAGATACGCAGTATTTT
>TRBJ2-1|TRBD2|TRBV29-1|-
CSVEGLGLRDHEQFF
TGCAGCGTTGAAGGTCTGGGACTAAGGGACCATGAGCAGTTCTTC
>TRBJ2-5|TRBD2|TRBV6-5|-
CASSLTSGMGETQYF
TGTGCCAGCAGTTTGACTAGCGGGATGGGGGAGACCCAGTACTTC
>TRBJ2-7|-|TRBV28|-
CASSLFLTSSEQYF
TGTGCCAGCAGTTTATTCCTGACTAGTTCCGAGCAGTACTTC
>TRBJ1-1|-|TRBV19|-
CASTARLSYTEAFF
TGTGCCAGTACTGCCAGGCTCTCTTACACTGAAGCTTTCTTT
>TRBJ2-1|TRBD1|TRBV9|-
CASSVRGTRQGAWYNEQFF
TGTGCCAGCAGCGTGAGGGGGACAAGGCAGGGGGCTTGGTACAATGAGCAGTTCTTC
>TRBJ2-1|TRBD2|TRBV19|-
CASSIDGPGGLSYNEQFF
TGTGCCAGTAGTATAGACGGCCCGGGGGGGCTCTCCTACAATGAGCAGTTCTTC
>TRBJ2-1|TRBD2|TRBV19|-
CASRMTSGSHYYNEQFF
TGTGCCAGTAGAATGACTAGCGGGAGTCATTACTACAATGAGCAGTTCTTC
>TRBJ2-7|-|TRBV20-1|-
CSASISYEQYF
TGCAGTGCTAGCATATCATACGAGCAGTACTTC
>TRBJ2-2|-|TRBV27|-
CASSRSGPDTGELFF
TGTGCCAGCAGTCGCAGCGGACCAGACACCGGGGAGCTGTTTTTT
>TRBJ1-2|-|TRBV6-1|-
CASSEGGGGFGYTF
TGTGCCAGCAGTGAAGGTGGGGGAGGGTTCGGCTACACCTTC
>TRBJ1-3|TRBD1|TRBV2|-
CASSTGAGNTIYF
TGTGCCAGCAGTACAGGGGCTGGAAACACCATATATTTT
>TRBJ2-7|TRBD1|TRBV9|once
CASSEPGQGYEQYF
TGTGCCAGCAGCGAACCGGGACAGGGGTACGAGCAGTACTTC
>TRBJ2-7|TRBD1|TRBV5-6|-
CASSETDRAYEQYF
TGTGCCAGCAGCGAAACCGACAGGGCCTACGAGCAGTACTTC
>TRBJ1-1|-|TRBV2|-
CASSDSTEAFF
TGTGCCAGCAGTGACAGCACTGAAGCTTTCTTT
>TRBJ2-3|-|TRBV7-5|-
CVRSSPVYNDTDTQYF
TGTGTCAGAAGCTCCCCGGTCTACAACGACACAGATACGCAGTATTTT
>TRBJ2-7|TRBD2|TRBV25-1|-
CASSVTSGISSYEQYF
TGTGCCAGCAGTGTGACTAGCGGAATCAGCTCCTACGAGCAGTACTTC
>TRBJ2-7|TRBD1|TRBV11-2|-
CASSFGTAYEQYF
TGTGCCAGCAGCTTCGGGACAGCTTACGAGCAGTACTTC
>TRBJ2-1|TRBD1|TRBV19|-
CASATGPPPNEQFF
TGTGCCAGTGCGACAGGGCCTCCCCCAAATGAGCAGTTCTTC
>TRBJ2-1|TRBD2|TRBV7-9|-
CASSLASLLAGLYNEQFF
TGTGCCAGCAGCTTAGCCAGCCTACTAGCGGGCCTCTACAATGAGCAGTTCTTC
>TRBJ2-7|TRBD2|TRBV5-1|-
CASSTGLAGLTYDLYEQYF
TGCGCCAGCAGCACGGGACTAGCGGGCCTAACATACGATCTTTACGAGCAGTACTTC
>TRBJ1-1|-|TRBV5-1|-
CASSYMQGGETEAFF
TGCGCCAGCAGCTATATGCAGGGTGGGGAGACTGAAGCTTTCTTT
>TRBJ2-7|-|TRBV7-4|-
CASSLIRVYEQYF
TGTGCCAGCAGCTTAATTAGAGTCTACGAGCAGTACTTC
>TRBJ2-2|-|TRBV2|-
CASSDVRAHGELFF
TGTGCCAGCAGTGACGTCCGAGCGCACGGGGAGCTGTTTTTT
>TRBJ2-7|-|TRBV28|-
CASSLTAYDEQYF
TGTGCCAGCAGTTTAACAGCCTACGACGAGCAGTACTTC
>TRBJ2-7|-|TRBV4-1|-
CASSRTLRGEQYF
TGCGCCAGCAGCCGGACCTTAAGAGGCGAGCAGTACTTC
>TRBJ2-1|-|TRBV10-2|-
CASSRGMQFF
TGCGCCAGCAGTAGGGGGATGCAATTCTTC
>TRBJ1-2|TRBD1|TRBV28|-
CASSLSGGANYGYTF
TGTGCCAGCAGTTTATCAGGGGGAGCTAACTATGGCTACACCTTC
>TRBJ2-1|-|TRBV7-9|-
CASSFATGLPYNEQFF
TGTGCCAGCAGCTTCGCTACGGGACTTCCGTACAATGAGCAGTTCTTC
>TRBJ2-3|-|TRBV4-1|-
CASSQELSWTDTQYF
TGCGCCAGCAGCCAAGAACTCTCTTGGACGGATACGCAGTATTTT
>TRBJ2-5|-|TRBV7-9|-
CASSWPSSVGSSQETQYF
TGTGCCAGCAGCTGGCCCTCGTCTGTAGGTAGCTCTCAAGAGACCCAGTACTTC
>TRBJ1-1|-|TRBV7-8|-
CASSLKYRGLPNTEAFF
TGTGCCAGCAGCTTGAAATATAGGGGACTCCCTAACACTGAAGCTTTCTTT
>TRBJ1-1|-|TRBV19|-
CASSADGLNTEAFF
TGTGCCAGTAGTGCGGACGGATTGAACACTGAAGCTTTCTTT
>TRBJ2-5|-|TRBV5-6|-
CASSSSPQGQETQYF
TGTGCCAGCAGCTCGTCCCCCCAAGGCCAAGAGACCCAGTACTTC